This TCR beta chain appears in the sequencing data of a study of CD8+ T cells in alopecia areata. This clone was counted a few times. Additional DNA sequences in this sample encode the identical CDR3. V lost 3 bases and J lost 2; bases outside the gene matches: 4. From germline, CDR1 is KGHSH and CDR2 LQKENI. There are 15 residues in the CDR3. Reverse transcribed after extraction, RNA yielded cDNA as the sequencing template. Assay: immunoSEQ multiplex PCR; the TCRdb copy retains only in-frame clones and omits some. Altogether fewer than 150,000 clones are present, 50% to 60% being singletons, with the ten largest covering less than 5.5%.

The source material was CD4+ T cells sorted from blood, sampled at week 0. This receptor was identified in a human donor with alopecia areata. The V call is TRBV18, the J call TRBJ2-1; TRBD2 matches 7 bases. The CDR3 here is CASSPLAGTYNEQFF. The CDR3 coding sequence is TGTGCCAGCTCACCGTTAGCGGGTACCTACAATGAGCAGTTCTTC.